This TCR beta chain appears in the sequencing data of a study of beta chain features in type 1 diabetes. Expressed TCRB transcripts were sequenced because the isolated RNA had all been reverse transcribed beforehand. Data came from immunoSEQ multiplex PCR; TCRdb stores just in-frame clones and leaves some out. Here the sample spans 450,000 or so clones, over 9.5% being singletons. Study-wide points: Insertions at VDJ junctions were less frequent in type 1 diabetes patients. These patients also deleted more nucleotides at the same junctions.

On this clone: The antigen is undetermined.

The CDR3 runs to 15 residues. Looked up from germline, CDR1 is SGDLS and CDR2 is YYNGEE. J lost 5 bases, V lost 4 bases, and 10 bases had no gene match. This receptor was obtained from a woman aged 18-29 years in good health. Sequenced input: naive CD4+ T cells from blood. V is TRBV9 and J is TRBJ2-5, with TRBD2 matching 8 bases. The CDR3, as DNA: TGTGCCAGCAGCCCCCGCGGGGGGCTTTGGGAGACCCAGTACTTC. It codes for CASSPRGGLWETQYF. The full variable domain, rest sourced from reference TRBV9 and TRBJ2-5, is DSGVTQTPKHLITATGQRVTLRCSPRSGDLSVYWYQQSLDQGLQFLIQYYNGEERAKGNILERFSAQQFPDLHSELNLSSLELGDSALYFCASSPRGGLWETQYFGPGTRLLVL.